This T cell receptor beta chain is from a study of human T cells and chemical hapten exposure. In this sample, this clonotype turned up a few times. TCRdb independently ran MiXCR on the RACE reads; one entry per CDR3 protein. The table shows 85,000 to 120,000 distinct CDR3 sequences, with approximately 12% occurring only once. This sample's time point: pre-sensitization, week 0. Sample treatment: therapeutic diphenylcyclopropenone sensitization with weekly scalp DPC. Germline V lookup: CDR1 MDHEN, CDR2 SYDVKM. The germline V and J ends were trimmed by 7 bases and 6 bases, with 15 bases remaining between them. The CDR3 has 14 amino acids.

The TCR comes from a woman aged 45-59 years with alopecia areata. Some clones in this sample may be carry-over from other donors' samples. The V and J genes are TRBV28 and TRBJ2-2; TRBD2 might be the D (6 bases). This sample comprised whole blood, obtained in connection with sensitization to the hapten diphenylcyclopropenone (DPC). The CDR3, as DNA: TGTGCCAGCAAGGACGCGGGGTGGCCCGGGGAGCTGTTTTTT. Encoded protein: CASKDAGWPGELFF.